What follows are 25 T cell receptor beta chains derived from one specimen sequenced in a study of control samples from healthy donors and cancer patients. TCRdb's table, derived via immunoSEQ multiplex PCR, lists solely in-frame clones and lacks some. The sample shows some 160,000 clones, approximately 88% of them seen only once. The sequenced sample consisted of blood. The receptors were sampled from a man between 25 and 39 years old in good health.

The chain has TRBV5-4 and TRBJ2-5; no firm D call. The germline V gene has CDR1 SGHNT and CDR2 YYREEE (reference sequence). Trimming cost V 7 bases and J 0 bases, with 10 bases left between them. This CDR3 contains 13 residues. CDR3 residues: CASGLRNQETQYF. The CDR3 region has the DNA TGTGCCAGCGGGCTGCGGAACCAAGAGACCCAGTACTTC.

This clone has just a few counts. The chain recombines TRBV6-1 with TRBJ2-6; D gene ambiguous. The germline V gene has CDR1 MNHNS and CDR2 SASEGT. The CDR3 is made up of 15 amino acids. V was shortened by 2 bases and J by 0 bases, with 5 bases between the two germline ends. Here the CDR3 reads CASSEKGSGANVLTF. The CDR3 DNA is TGTGCCAGCAGTGAAAAGGGCTCTGGGGCCAACGTCCTGACTTTC.

The CDR3, as DNA: TGTGCCAGCAGCCAAGATCACTATGAGACCCAGTACTTC. Translation gives CASSQDHYETQYF. The J gene is TRBJ2-5, the V gene TRBV14, with D unresolved. The V end was cut by 0 bases, the J end by 5 bases, with 7 bases between. The CDR3 is 13 amino acids. Germline CDR1 SGHDN, CDR2 FVKESK.

This clone was seen a single time. The chain employs TRBV27 and TRBJ2-3; D not resolved. The CDR3 spans 13 residues. Trimming left V 5 bases short and J 2 bases short, with 8 bases between. From germline, CDR1 is MNHEY and CDR2 SMNVEV (reference sequence). The CDR3 DNA reads as TGTGCCAGCAGTCGCAAAGTCACAGATACGCAGTATTTT. Translation: CASSRKVTDTQYF.

J is TRBJ1-2 and V is TRBV6-5; D perhaps matches TRBD1 (5 bases). The CDR3 consists of 14 residues. V was pared by 0 bases and J by 3 bases, with 8 bases between. Germline-derived CDR1 and CDR2 are MNHEY and SVGAGI. CDR3 DNA: TGTGCCAGCAGTTACTCGCCAGGGTACTATGGCTACACCTTC. Translating gives CASSYSPGYYGYTF.

V is TRBV30 and J is TRBJ1-1; TRBD1 might be the D (6 bases). Germline V gives CDR1 GTSNPN, CDR2 SVGIG (reference sequence). The CDR3 has 13 amino acids. Trimming removed 2 bases at V and 6 bases at J, with 13 bases between. The CDR3 region has the DNA TGTGCCTGGAGTCGACAGGCCTACGCTGAAGCTTTCTTT. Its translation: CAWSRQAYAEAFF. The full variable domain, in which reference TRBV30 and TRBJ1-1 provide the parts outside the CDR3, is SQTIHQWPATLVQPVGSPLSLECTVEGTSNPNLYWYRQAAGRGLQLLFYSVGIGQISSEVPQNLSASRPQDRQFILSSKKLLLSDSGFYLCAWSRQAYAEAFFGQGTRLTVV.

V usage is TRBV6-1 and J usage is TRBJ2-6, with 9 positions matching TRBD1. CDR1 MNHNS and CDR2 SASEGT come from the germline V gene. This CDR3 region has 16 residues. V trimming: 1 base; J trimming: 4 bases; junction bases outside the gene matches: 2. The CDR3 DNA is TGTGCCAGCAGTGAAGGACAGGGGGACGGGGCCAACGTCCTGACTTTC. It is translated as CASSEGQGDGANVLTF.

The CDR3 DNA sequence: TGTGCCAGCAGTCGGTTCTCTAATGAAAAACTGTTTTTT. Protein sequence: CASSRFSNEKLFF. V usage is TRBV6-5 and J usage is TRBJ1-4; D gene ambiguous. The germline CDR1 and CDR2 sequences are MNHEY and SVGAGI. This CDR3 region has 13 residues. Trimming cost V 5 bases and J 3 bases, with 7 bases left between them.

The chain employs TRBV5-4 and TRBJ1-1, with 7 bases fitting TRBD1. This CDR3 spans 13 amino acids. Germline CDR1 is SGHNT and CDR2 is YYREEE (reference sequence). J lost 5 bases, V lost 4 bases, and 5 bases had no gene match. The CDR3 is CASSTDRFTEAFF. DNA of the CDR3: TGTGCCAGCAGCACGGACAGGTTTACTGAAGCTTTCTTT.

J is TRBJ1-1 and V is TRBV29-1; the D gene is possibly TRBD1 (5 bases). V lost 3 bases and J lost 3, with 14 bases in between. Germline assignment: CDR1 SQVTM and CDR2 ANQGSEA. The CDR3 length is 14 residues. This CDR3 reads CSVDGRVGDTEAFF. The CDR3 nucleotides are TGCAGCGTTGATGGCAGGGTCGGGGACACTGAAGCTTTCTTT.

The chain combines TRBV24-1 with TRBJ2-7, with D tentatively TRBD1 (5 bases). V was shortened by 4 bases and J by 7 bases, with 16 bases between the two germline ends. CDR1 and CDR2 from the germline V gene are KGHDR and SFDVKD. This CDR3 is 14 amino acids long. CDR3 residues: CATSDQTATGEQYF. Here the CDR3 DNA reads TGTGCCACCAGTGACCAGACAGCCACGGGTGAGCAGTACTTC.

V and J are TRBV4-3 and TRBJ2-5, with TRBD1 as a possible D gene (5 bases). Trimming took off 4 bases at V and 5 bases at J, with 20 bases between the two ends. Germline CDR1 reads LGHNA; CDR2 reads YSLEER. The CDR3 has 16 residues. CDR3 DNA: TGCGCCAGCAGCCTCCGAAGGGGCTCGTCCGGGGAGACCCAGTACTTC. Translation: CASSLRRGSSGETQYF.

This clone was counted once. The V and J genes are TRBV29-1 and TRBJ2-3; TRBD1 aligns across 9 bases. Germline-derived CDR1 and CDR2 are SQVTM and ANQGSEA. Unmatched junction bases numbered 7, after V lost 0 bases and J lost 3 bases. This CDR3 is 16 amino acids long. The CDR3 here is CSVEERDRVATDTQYF. The CDR3, as DNA: TGCAGCGTTGAAGAGCGGGACAGGGTTGCGACAGATACGCAGTATTTT.

The chain's CDR3 is CASSPGIGQGWSNVLTF. DNA for the CDR3: TGCGCCAGCAGCCCTGGAATTGGACAGGGTTGGTCCAACGTCCTGACTTTC. The V gene is TRBV4-3, the J gene TRBJ2-6; 8 positions match TRBD1. Per the germline V gene, CDR1 is LGHNA and CDR2 is YSLEER. Unmatched junction bases numbered 13, after V lost 4 bases and J lost 8 bases. The CDR3 length is 17 residues.

The gene calls are TRBV7-9 and TRBJ2-1; D is perhaps TRBD1 (5 bases). Trimming removed 2 bases at V and 9 bases at J, with 17 bases between. The CDR3 runs to 15 residues. Germline-derived CDR1 and CDR2 are SEHNR and FQNEAQ (reference sequence). CDR3 nucleotide sequence: TGTGCCAGCAGCTTAAAGCAAGGCAGGGCCGGTGAGCAGTTCTTC. Translated, it gives CASSLKQGRAGEQFF. Full variable domain (missing parts from reference TRBV7-9 and TRBJ2-1): DTGVSQNPRHKITKRGQNVTFRCDPISEHNRLYWYRQTLGQGPEFLTYFQNEAQLEKSRLLSDRFSAERPKGSFSTLEIQRTEQGDSAMYLCASSLKQGRAGEQFFGPGTRLTVL.

This chain links TRBV4-1 with TRBJ1-4; TRBD1 is a possible D gene (6 bases). This CDR3 comprises 15 residues. The germline V gene encodes CDR1 MGHRA and CDR2 YSYEKL. Trimming took 4 bases from V and 3 from J, leaving 12 bases between them. CDR3 nucleotide sequence: TGCGCCAGCAGCCGTACAGGGTCTCCTAATGAAAAACTGTTTTTT. This encodes CASSRTGSPNEKLFF.

V is TRBV4-2 and J is TRBJ2-7; D gene unclear. V gave up 0 bases and J gave up 4 bases, with 10 bases separating them. CDR3 length: 14 residues. Germline lookup yields CDR1 LGHNA and CDR2 YNFKEQ. CDR3 region: CASSQEWAVYEQYF. As DNA, the CDR3 is TGTGCCAGCAGCCAAGAATGGGCCGTTTACGAGCAGTACTTC.

This clone has a single count. This chain connects TRBV7-9 to TRBJ2-1; D not resolved. Germline loops: CDR1 SEHNR, CDR2 FQNEAQ (reference sequence). Trimming removed 8 bases at V and 7 bases at J, with 15 bases between. The CDR3 runs to 13 residues. Written as DNA, the CDR3 is TGTGCCAGCCGGATTTCCGAGACGAATGAGCAGTTCTTC. This sequence encodes CASRISETNEQFF.

The chain couples TRBV6-1 to TRBJ2-7; a possible D gene is TRBD1 (5 bases). Germline-derived CDR1 and CDR2 are MNHNS and SASEGT. Trimming pared 2 bases from V and 0 bases from J, leaving 29 bases between. The CDR3 spans 21 residues. CDR3 in amino acids: CASSELVGAARKYKSSYEQYF. The DNA of the CDR3 is TGTGCCAGCAGTGAACTCGTAGGGGCGGCTCGCAAGTACAAGAGCTCCTACGAGCAGTACTTC.

This chain links TRBV10-3 with TRBJ2-7; no firm D call. This CDR3 contains 13 residues. The ends were cut back, 0 bases at V and 4 bases at J, with 7 bases in the middle. Germline values: CDR1 ENHRY, CDR2 SYGVKD. The chain's CDR3 is CAISESGTYEQYF. The CDR3 coding sequence is TGTGCCATCAGTGAGTCCGGAACTTACGAGCAGTACTTC.

This sequence joins TRBV7-2 and TRBJ2-1; 12 bases are shared with TRBD2. CDR1 and CDR2 from the germline V gene are SGHTA and FQGNSA. The V and J ends lost 2 bases and 7 bases, in that order; junction bases with no gene match: 6. The length of the CDR3 is 16 residues. The CDR3 here is CASSLLAGGMGNEQFF. The CDR3 bases are TGTGCCAGCAGCTTACTAGCGGGGGGGATGGGGAATGAGCAGTTCTTC.

CDR3 DNA: TGCGCCAGCAGCCAAGGTGAGGGGGCCTACGAGCAGTACTTC. It translates to CASSQGEGAYEQYF. J is TRBJ2-7 and V is TRBV4-3; D is perhaps TRBD1 (6 bases). From germline, CDR1 is LGHNA and CDR2 YSLEER. V was pared by 1 base and J by 2 bases, with 9 bases between. The length of the CDR3 is 14 residues.

The V call is TRBV7-2, the J call TRBJ2-1; D is ambiguous. Trimming left V 0 bases short and J 2 bases short, with 8 bases between. Germline V gene sequence: CDR1 SGHTA, CDR2 FQGNSA. CDR3 length: 15 amino acids. In DNA, the CDR3 is TGTGCCAGCAGCTTAGCAGGCGGACCCTACAATGAGCAGTTCTTC. Translated: CASSLAGGPYNEQFF.

The chain combines TRBV7-9 with TRBJ2-2; 7 nucleotides align to TRBD1. Germline CDR1 SEHNR, CDR2 FQNEAQ (reference sequence). CDR3 length: 15 amino acids. Trimming at V came to 4 bases and at J to 4 bases, leaving 6 bases not matched to a gene. CDR3 sequence (DNA): TGTGCCAGCAGCTGGTATGGGACAGCCACCGGGGAGCTGTTTTTT. Amino acids: CASSWYGTATGELFF.

A few counts support this clone. The chain links TRBV7-2 to TRBJ1-2, with 7 bases fitting TRBD1. The CDR3 totals 14 residues. Germline CDR1 reads SGHTA; CDR2 reads FQGNSA. V lost 5 bases, J lost 2 bases, and 5 bases stayed unmatched. In DNA form, the CDR3 reads TGTGCCAGCAGCATCGGGACAGCCAACTATGGCTACACCTTC. This sequence encodes CASSIGTANYGYTF.